This TCR beta chain was recorded in a study of T cells after yellow fever vaccination. Study-level information: Fractions of limited cellularity were prepared by means of SMART-Seq v4 Ultra Low Input. Study results and limitations: Post-booster repertoires again held most primary-vaccination clones (just under 97% CD4, 75% to 90% CD8).

This CDR3 is 14 amino acids long. Trimming pared 3 bases from V and 4 bases from J, leaving 12 bases between. Germline V lookup: CDR1 MNHEY, CDR2 SMNVEV (reference sequence). Concerning this clonotype: The target antigen is unknown.

TCRdb reprocessed the 5' RACE reads with MiXCR, giving one entry per CDR3 protein. Of hundreds of thousands of distinct CDR3 sequences listed, 11% are singletons. The TCR originated in a man between 18 and 29 years old who received the YFV17D yellow fever vaccine. The J gene is TRBJ1-2, the V gene TRBV27, with D possibly being TRBD1 (5 bases). The specimen was PBMCs, collected on the day of the first yellow fever vaccination. CDR3 sequence reads: CASSFRGGVYGYTF. Written as DNA, the CDR3 is TGTGCCAGCAGTTTTAGGGGTGGAGTCTATGGCTACACCTTC.